This entry describes one T cell receptor (beta chain). The target antigen is unknown. V was trimmed by 1 base and J by 6 bases, leaving 5 bases between them. There are 12 residues in the CDR3. Per the germline V gene, CDR1 is SEHNR and CDR2 is FQNEAQ (reference sequence). This entry is derived from a study of radiotherapy plus CTLA-4 blockade in lung cancer. Data came from immunoSEQ multiplex PCR; TCRdb stores just in-frame clones and leaves some out. The data contain under 70,000 clones, 70% to 80% of them singletons. The study's findings and limits: TCR clones of tumor origin grew in blood after radiotherapy plus ipilimumab.

The material was peripheral blood, obtained from a patient treated with radiotherapy plus ipilimumab. This TCR came from a human donor with non-small cell lung cancer who had a complete response to radiotherapy plus ipilimumab. The chain is built from TRBV7-9 and TRBJ2-3; D call uncertain. The CDR3 DNA reads TGTGCCAGCAGCTTAGGGTTGGATACGCAGTATTTT. Translation: CASSLGLDTQYF.